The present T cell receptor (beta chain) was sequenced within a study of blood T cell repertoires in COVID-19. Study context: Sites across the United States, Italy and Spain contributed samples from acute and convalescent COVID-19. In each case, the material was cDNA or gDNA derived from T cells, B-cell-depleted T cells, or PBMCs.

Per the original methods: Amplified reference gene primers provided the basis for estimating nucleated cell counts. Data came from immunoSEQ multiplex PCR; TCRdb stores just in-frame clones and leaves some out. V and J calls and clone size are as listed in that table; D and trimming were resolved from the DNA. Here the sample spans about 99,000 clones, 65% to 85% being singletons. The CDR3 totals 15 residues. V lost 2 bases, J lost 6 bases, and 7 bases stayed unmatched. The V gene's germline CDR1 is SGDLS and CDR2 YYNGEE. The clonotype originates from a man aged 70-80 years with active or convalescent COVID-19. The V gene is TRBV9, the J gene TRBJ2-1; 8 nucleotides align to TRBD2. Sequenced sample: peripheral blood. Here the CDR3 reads CASSVSGGATNEQFF. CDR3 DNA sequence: TGTGCCAGCAGCGTCTCGGGGGGGGCTACCAATGAGCAGTTCTTC.